These 2 T cell receptor beta chains were sequenced from one sample in a study of human T cells and chemical hapten exposure. TCRdb reprocessed the RACE reads with MiXCR, giving one entry per CDR3 protein. The sample consists of about 120,000 distinct CDR3 sequences, around an eighth of them appearing once. Described time point: pre-sensitization, week 0. This sample's treatment: therapeutic diphenylcyclopropenone sensitization with weekly scalp DPC. Sequenced here: whole blood, sampled in connection with sensitization to the hapten diphenylcyclopropenone (DPC). The receptors shown here come from a woman under 30 with alopecia areata. Some clones in this sample may be carry-over from other donors' samples.

The chain links TRBV4-3 to TRBJ2-3, with D possibly TRBD1 on 6 matching bases. Germline V lookup: CDR1 LGHNA, CDR2 YSLEER. CDR3 length: 13 amino acids. V was cut by 5 bases and J by 6 bases, with 12 bases left in between. CDR3 bases: TGCGCCAGCAGCAGGACAGTGTTTGATACGCAGTATTTT. Translation gives CASSRTVFDTQYF.

The chain joins TRBV29-1 to TRBJ2-1; no definite D call. Germline V gene sequence: CDR1 SQVTM, CDR2 ANQGSEA. This CDR3 is 12 amino acids long. Trimming shortened V by 5 bases and J by 1 base, and 6 bases separated the two germline ends. The CDR3 region has the DNA TGCAGCGTTTTGGTGTCCTACAATGAGCAGTTCTTC. Its protein is CSVLVSYNEQFF.